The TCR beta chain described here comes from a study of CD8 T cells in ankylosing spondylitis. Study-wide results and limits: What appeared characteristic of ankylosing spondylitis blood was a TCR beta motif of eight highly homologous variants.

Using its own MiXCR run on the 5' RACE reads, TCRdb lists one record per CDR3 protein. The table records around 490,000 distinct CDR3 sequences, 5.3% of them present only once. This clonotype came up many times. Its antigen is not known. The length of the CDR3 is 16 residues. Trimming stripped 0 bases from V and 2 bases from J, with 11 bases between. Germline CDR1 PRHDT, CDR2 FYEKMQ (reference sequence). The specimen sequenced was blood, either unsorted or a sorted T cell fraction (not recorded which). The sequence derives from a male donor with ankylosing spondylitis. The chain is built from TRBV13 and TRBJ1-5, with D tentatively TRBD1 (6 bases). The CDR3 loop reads CASSLGRGEGNQPQHF. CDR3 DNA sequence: TGTGCCAGCAGCTTAGGGAGGGGGGAAGGCAATCAGCCCCAGCATTTT.